The 8 T cell receptor beta chains below all came from one sample that was sequenced in a study of T cell clonotyping in hematopoietic cell transplantation. TCRdb keeps only in-frame clones here, not all; method: immunoSEQ multiplex PCR. The profile shows around 12,000 clones, 72% of them singletons. The sequences come from peripheral blood mononuclear cells, collected 180 days after allogeneic stem cell transplant. These receptors all stem from a male patient aged 55 to 69 who had an allogeneic stem cell transplant from an unrelated donor, so the T cells may come from the graft donor. Some clones in this sample may be carry-over from other donors' samples.

J is TRBJ1-5 and V is TRBV27; 7 bases are a match to TRBD1. V lost 1 base to trimming and J lost 7 bases; unmatched junction nucleotides: 4. This CDR3 spans 14 amino acids. Germline-derived CDR1 and CDR2 are MNHEY and SMNVEV (reference sequence). Here the CDR3 DNA reads TGTGCCAGCAGTTTATTCAGGGGGGGACAGCCCCAGCATTTT. Translation gives CASSLFRGGQPQHF.

This rearrangement joins TRBV19 to TRBJ1-2, with 7 bases fitting TRBD1. V shed 4 bases, J shed 3 bases, and the junction held 8 bases outside the gene matches. The CDR3 runs to 15 residues. CDR1 is LNHDA and CDR2 is SQIVND in the germline V gene (reference sequence). The CDR3 loop is CASSRQGEAYYGYTF. CDR3 in DNA: TGTGCCAGTAGTAGACAGGGTGAGGCCTACTATGGCTACACCTTC.

The rearrangement uses TRBV10-3 and TRBJ2-7; TRBD1 matches at 7 bases. With 10 bases clipped from V and 0 bases from J, the junction kept 12 bases outside the gene matches. This CDR3 has 15 amino acids. Germline lookup yields CDR1 ENHRY and CDR2 SYGVKD. CDR3 in amino acids: CATTPGQQISYEQYF. CDR3 in DNA: TGTGCCACGACACCGGGACAGCAAATCTCCTACGAGCAGTACTTC.

This clone was found once. The J gene is TRBJ1-4, the V gene TRBV29-1, with D unclear. The CDR3 sequence is 14 residues long. The V and J ends lost 4 bases and 7 bases respectively, with 16 bases between them. The germline V gene encodes CDR1 SQVTM and CDR2 ANQGSEA. The CDR3 bases are TGCAGCGTTGTCTATAGCTTGGCAGGTGAAAAACTGTTTTTT. As protein: CSVVYSLAGEKLFF.

This clone was detected a few times. The chain combines TRBV5-4 with TRBJ1-3; D not certain. V was clipped by 9 bases and J by 0 bases, with 10 bases between them. The CDR3 consists of 13 residues. Germline assignment: CDR1 SGHNT and CDR2 YYREEE (reference sequence). As DNA, the CDR3 is TGTGCCACCCTTCGCCGCTCTGGAAACACCATATATTTT. Translation gives CATLRRSGNTIYF.

The count of this clone is one. This chain connects TRBV6-6 to TRBJ1-2; D uncertain. Germline V lookup: CDR1 MNHNY, CDR2 SVGAGI (reference sequence). The V end lost 0 bases, the J end lost 4 bases, and 9 bases lay between the germline ends. The CDR3 is 14 amino acids. The CDR3 bases are TGTGCCAGCAGTTACTCGAGCCTTCCCTATGGCTACACCTTC. Protein: CASSYSSLPYGYTF.

This sequence joins TRBV30 and TRBJ1-2; D uncertain. V was trimmed by 1 base and J by 1 base, leaving 13 bases between them. This CDR3 is 15 amino acids long. Germline-derived CDR1 and CDR2 are GTSNPN and SVGIG (reference sequence). CDR3 region: CAWSGVADFNYGYTF. The CDR3 region has the DNA TGTGCCTGGAGTGGGGTGGCAGATTTTAACTATGGCTACACCTTC. The variable domain in full, with the rest retrieved from reference TRBV30 and TRBJ1-2, is SQTIHQWPATLVQPVGSPLSLECTVEGTSNPNLYWYRQAAGRGLQLLFYSVGIGQISSEVPQNLSASRPQDRQFILSSKKLLLSDSGFYLCAWSGVADFNYGYTFGSGTRLTVV.

CDR3 in DNA: TGTGCCAGCAGCAAAGAGACAGGGGGCAGGGCGTACTATGGCTACACCTTC. Protein product: CASSKETGGRAYYGYTF. V is TRBV21-1 and J is TRBJ1-2; no DNA check was done on the table's D call, TRBD1. TRBV21-1 is assigned pseudogene status. This CDR3 contains 17 residues.